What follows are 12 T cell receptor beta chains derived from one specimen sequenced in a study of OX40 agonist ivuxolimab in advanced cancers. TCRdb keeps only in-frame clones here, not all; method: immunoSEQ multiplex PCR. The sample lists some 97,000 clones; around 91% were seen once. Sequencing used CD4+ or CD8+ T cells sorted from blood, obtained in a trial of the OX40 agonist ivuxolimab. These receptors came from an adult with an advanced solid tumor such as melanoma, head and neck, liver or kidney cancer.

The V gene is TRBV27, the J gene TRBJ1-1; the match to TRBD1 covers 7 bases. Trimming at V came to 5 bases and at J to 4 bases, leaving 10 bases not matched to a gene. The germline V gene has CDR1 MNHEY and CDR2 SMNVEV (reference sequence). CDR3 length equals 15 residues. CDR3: CASSPRGGGGTEAFF. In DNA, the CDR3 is TGTGCCAGCAGTCCCAGGGGGGGCGGCGGCACTGAAGCTTTCTTT.

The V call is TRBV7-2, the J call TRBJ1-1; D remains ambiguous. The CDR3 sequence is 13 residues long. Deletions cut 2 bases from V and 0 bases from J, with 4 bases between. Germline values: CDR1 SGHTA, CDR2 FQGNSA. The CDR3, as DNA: TGTGCCAGCAGCTTATCCCTGAACACTGAAGCTTTCTTT. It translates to CASSLSLNTEAFF. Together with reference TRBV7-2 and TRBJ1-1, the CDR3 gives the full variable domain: GAGVSQSPSNKVTEKGKDVELRCDPISGHTALYWYRQSLGQGLEFLIYFQGNSAPDKSGLPSDRFSAERTGGSVSTLTIQRTQQEDSAVYLCASSLSLNTEAFFGQGTRLTVV.

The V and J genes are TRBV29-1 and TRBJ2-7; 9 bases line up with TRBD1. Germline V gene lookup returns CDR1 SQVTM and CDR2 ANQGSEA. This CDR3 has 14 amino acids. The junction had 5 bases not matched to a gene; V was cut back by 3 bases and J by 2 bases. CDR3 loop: CSVDPGQGTYEQYF. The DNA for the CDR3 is TGCAGCGTTGATCCGGGACAGGGTACCTACGAGCAGTACTTC.

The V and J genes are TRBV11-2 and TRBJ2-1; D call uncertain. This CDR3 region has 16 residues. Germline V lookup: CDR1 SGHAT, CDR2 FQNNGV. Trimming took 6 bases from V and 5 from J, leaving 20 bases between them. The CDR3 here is CASRAWQPPPHNEQFF. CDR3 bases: TGTGCCAGCAGGGCGTGGCAGCCGCCCCCCCACAATGAGCAGTTCTTC.

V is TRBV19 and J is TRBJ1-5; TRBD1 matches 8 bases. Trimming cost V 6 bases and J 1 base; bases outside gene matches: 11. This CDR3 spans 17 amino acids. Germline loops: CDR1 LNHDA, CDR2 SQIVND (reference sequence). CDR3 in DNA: TGTGCCAGTAGGAACTCACAGGGGGTGGTAAGCAATCAGCCCCAGCATTTT. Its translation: CASRNSQGVVSNQPQHF.

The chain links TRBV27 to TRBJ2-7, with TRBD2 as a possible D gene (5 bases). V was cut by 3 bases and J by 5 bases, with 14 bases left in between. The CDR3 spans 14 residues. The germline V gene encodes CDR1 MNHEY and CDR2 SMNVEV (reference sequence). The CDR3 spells CASSFTSRQDEQYF. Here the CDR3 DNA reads TGTGCCAGCAGTTTTACTAGTCGTCAGGACGAGCAGTACTTC.

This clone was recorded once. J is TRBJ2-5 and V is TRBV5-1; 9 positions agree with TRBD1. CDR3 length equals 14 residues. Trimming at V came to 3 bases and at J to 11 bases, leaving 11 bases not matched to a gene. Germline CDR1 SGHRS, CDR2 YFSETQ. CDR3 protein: CASSSTGGAGEQYF. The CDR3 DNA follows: TGCGCCAGCAGCTCTACAGGGGGCGCGGGGGAGCAGTACTTC. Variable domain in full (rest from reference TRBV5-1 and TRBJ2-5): KAGVTQTPRYLIKTRGQQVTLSCSPISGHRSVSWYQQTPGQGLQFLFEYFSETQRNKGNFPGRFSGRQFSNSRSEMNVSTLELGDSALYLCASSSTGGAGEQYFGPGTRLLVL.

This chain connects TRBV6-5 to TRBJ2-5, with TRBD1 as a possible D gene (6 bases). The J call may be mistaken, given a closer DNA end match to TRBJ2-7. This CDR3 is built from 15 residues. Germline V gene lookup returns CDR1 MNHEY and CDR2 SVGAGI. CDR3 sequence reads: CASSRNRAEHYEQYF. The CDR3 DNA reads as TGTGCCAGCAGCCGAAACAGGGCCGAACACTACGAGCAGTACTTC.

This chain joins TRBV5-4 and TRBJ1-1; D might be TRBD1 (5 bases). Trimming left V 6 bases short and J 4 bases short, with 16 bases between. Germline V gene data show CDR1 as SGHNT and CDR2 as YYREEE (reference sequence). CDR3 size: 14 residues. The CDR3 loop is CASTLGGVGTEAFF. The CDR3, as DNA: TGTGCCAGCACCCTAGGAGGGGTCGGCACTGAAGCTTTCTTT.

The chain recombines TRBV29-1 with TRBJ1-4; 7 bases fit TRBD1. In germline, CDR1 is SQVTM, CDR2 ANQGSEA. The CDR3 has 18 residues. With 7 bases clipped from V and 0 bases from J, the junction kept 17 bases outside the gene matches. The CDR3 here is CSAYLGEGAIATNEKLFF. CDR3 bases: TGCAGCGCCTACCTGGGAGAGGGGGCTATTGCAACTAATGAAAAACTGTTTTTT.

This CDR3 is CASRPGTGGSFSGNTIYF. The CDR3 nucleotides are TGCGCCAGCAGACCCGGGACAGGGGGTTCCTTCTCTGGAAACACCATATATTTT. The rearrangement uses TRBV10-2 and TRBJ1-3; 11 nucleotides match TRBD1. Trimming took 6 bases from V and 0 from J; bases not matched to a gene: 10. The germline gives CDR1 WSHSY, CDR2 SAAADI. CDR3 size: 18 residues.

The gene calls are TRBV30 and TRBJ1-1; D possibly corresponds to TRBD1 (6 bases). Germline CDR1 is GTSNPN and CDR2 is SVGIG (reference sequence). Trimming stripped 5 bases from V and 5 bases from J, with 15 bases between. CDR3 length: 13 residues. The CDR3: CAWEQGPKTEAFF. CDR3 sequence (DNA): TGTGCCTGGGAACAGGGTCCAAAGACTGAAGCTTTCTTT.